The 2 T cell receptor beta chains presented below share a single source sample, sequenced in a study of cytomegalovirus exposure and HLA in healthy donors. The PCR had 60 Vbeta and 13 Jbeta primers. Generated by immunoSEQ multiplex PCR, the TCRdb table keeps only in-frame clones and is missing some. This sample contains around 140,000 clones. The sequenced sample was PBMCs. The receptor source for this set is a woman aged 40 to 49 in good health and CMV-seropositive.

The J gene is TRBJ1-3, the V gene TRBV2; TRBD1 aligns across 7 bases. In germline, CDR1 is SNHLY, CDR2 FYNNEI. The CDR3 extends over 15 amino acids. V lost 6 bases and J lost 4; bases outside the gene matches: 9. The CDR3 sequence is CASSSDREVGNTIYF. The CDR3 region has the DNA TGTGCCAGCAGCTCAGACAGGGAGGTCGGAAACACCATATATTTT. The whole variable domain, remainder taken from reference TRBV2 and TRBJ1-3, is EPEVTQTPSHQVTQMGQEVILRCVPISNHLYFYWYRQILGQKVEFLVSFYNNEISEKSEIFDDQFSVERPDGSNFTLKIRSTKLEDSAMYFCASSSDREVGNTIYFGEGSWLTVV.

The chain links TRBV5-1 to TRBJ2-7; 7 bases map to TRBD2. Trimming took 0 bases from V and 0 from J; bases not matched to a gene: 15. The germline CDR1 and CDR2 sequences are SGHRS and YFSETQ. The CDR3 loop spans 19 amino acids. The CDR3 nucleotides read TGCGCCAGCAGCTTGGGGGCTTCGCGACTAGCCCAAAACTCCTACGAGCAGTACTTC. Its translation: CASSLGASRLAQNSYEQYF. The complete variable domain, with remaining parts taken from reference TRBV5-1 and TRBJ2-7, reads KAGVTQTPRYLIKTRGQQVTLSCSPISGHRSVSWYQQTPGQGLQFLFEYFSETQRNKGNFPGRFSGRQFSNSRSEMNVSTLELGDSALYLCASSLGASRLAQNSYEQYFGPGTRLTVT.